A single sample gave rise to the 28 T cell receptor beta chains below, sequenced in a study of CD8+ T cells in alopecia areata. RNA was isolated and reverse transcribed to cDNA, the sequencing template. Sequencing used immunoSEQ multiplex PCR; TCRdb keeps in-frame clones, though not all of them. This sample yields approximately 98,000 clones, of which 55% to 75% are seen a single time; around 20% belongs to the top ten. Sample: CD8+ T cells sorted from blood. The receptors were sampled from a human donor in good health.

The CDR3 region has the DNA TGTGCCAGCAGGTTGACAGGCCGATATGAGCAGTTCTTC. Its translation: CASRLTGRYEQFF. The chain uses TRBV25-1 and TRBJ2-1; a possible D gene is TRBD1 (6 bases). CDR3 length equals 13 residues. Trimming took off 6 bases at V and 8 bases at J, with 14 bases between the two ends. The germline CDR1 and CDR2 sequences are MGHDK and SYGVNS.

V gene TRBV5-6 combines with J gene TRBJ2-4, with TRBD2 matching over 7 bases. This CDR3 comprises 15 residues. The trim removed 5 bases at V and 7 bases at J, leaving 12 bases unmatched. The germline CDR1 and CDR2 sequences are SGHDT and YYEEEE. Here the CDR3 DNA reads TGTGCCAGCAGAATGCTCGGGGACTACGGGAACATTCAGTACTTC. Amino acid sequence: CASRMLGDYGNIQYF.

This clone was observed a few times. The rearrangement uses TRBV4-1 and TRBJ2-4, with TRBD1 matching over 10 bases. This CDR3 is 15 amino acids long. J lost 8 bases, V lost 0 bases, and 4 bases had no gene match. The germline V gene encodes CDR1 MGHRA and CDR2 YSYEKL. This CDR3 reads CASSQDLGTGDIQYF. The CDR3 nucleotides are TGCGCCAGCAGCCAAGATCTAGGGACAGGGGACATTCAGTACTTC.

The sample holds a few counts of this clone. The chain recombines TRBV7-8 with TRBJ2-2; unclear D gene. V lost 6 bases and J lost 6, with 11 bases in between. Per the germline V gene, CDR1 is SGHVS and CDR2 is FQNEAQ. The CDR3 length is 13 residues. In DNA, the CDR3 is TGTGCCAGCAGTTACCTAGTTGCCGGGGAGCTGTTTTTT. Translated: CASSYLVAGELFF.

V is TRBV5-1 and J is TRBJ2-4, with a possible D match to TRBD1 (5 bases). The germline gives CDR1 SGHRS, CDR2 YFSETQ. There are 15 residues in the CDR3. V dropped 0 bases and J dropped 2 bases, with 9 bases sitting between them. This CDR3 reads CASSLVWGPKNIQYF. The CDR3 coding sequence is TGCGCCAGCAGCTTGGTTTGGGGCCCCAAAAACATTCAGTACTTC.

This clone was counted only a few times. The chain recombines TRBV2 with TRBJ2-3; 7 bases agree with TRBD2. The CDR3 sequence is 15 residues long. Looked up from germline, CDR1 is SNHLY and CDR2 is FYNNEI. With 4 bases clipped from V and 4 bases from J, the junction kept 8 bases outside the gene matches. The CDR3 DNA follows: TGTGCCAGCAGTGTCTACGGGGGGAGTTCAGATACGCAGTATTTT. This translates into CASSVYGGSSDTQYF.

This clone showed up just a few times. The chain is built from TRBV6-1 and TRBJ2-7, with 9 bases aligning to TRBD1. CDR1 MNHNS and CDR2 SASEGT come from the germline V gene. The CDR3 extends over 15 amino acids. Unmatched junction bases numbered 1, after V lost 1 base and J lost 0 bases. CDR3 in amino acids: CASSEETGGSYEQYF. The CDR3 DNA sequence: TGTGCCAGCAGTGAAGAGACAGGGGGCTCCTACGAGCAGTACTTC.

The chain recombines TRBV2 with TRBJ2-3; D possibly corresponds to TRBD1 (6 bases). V lost 0 bases and J lost 4, with 11 bases in between. The CDR3 loop spans 15 amino acids. The germline gives CDR1 SNHLY, CDR2 FYNNEI. The CDR3 DNA follows: TGTGCCAGCAGTGAAGCGGGGGCGGGTTCAGATACGCAGTATTTT. Translating it yields CASSEAGAGSDTQYF.

This clone was detected only once. CDR3 nucleotides: TGCGCCAGCAGCTTGGGTGGCAGCAATGAGCAGTTCTTC. Its protein product is CASSLGGSNEQFF. The rearrangement joins TRBV5-1 to TRBJ2-1; no firm D call. V was pared by 0 bases and J by 6 bases, with 7 bases between. Germline CDR1 is SGHRS and CDR2 is YFSETQ. The CDR3 consists of 13 residues.

This CDR3 reads CASSTGTGVSYEQYF. CDR3 nucleotides: TGTGCCAGCAGCACTGGGACAGGGGTCTCCTACGAGCAGTACTTC. This sequence joins TRBV7-9 and TRBJ2-7, with 10 bases that match TRBD1. The CDR3 length is 15 residues. With V trimmed by 5 bases and J by 0 bases, 4 bases remained unmatched. CDR1 SEHNR and CDR2 FQNEAQ come from the germline V gene (reference sequence).

The chain joins TRBV20-1 to TRBJ2-3; unclear D gene. Trimming took 1 base from V and 5 from J, leaving 4 bases between them. The germline V gene has CDR1 DFQATT and CDR2 SNEGSKA (reference sequence). The CDR3 length is 11 residues. The CDR3 loop reads CSARVVDTQYF. CDR3 nucleotides: TGCAGTGCTAGAGTGGTAGATACGCAGTATTTT.

This sequence joins TRBV29-1 and TRBJ2-1; TRBD1 might be the D (6 bases). CDR1 and CDR2 (germline): SQVTM, ANQGSEA. The CDR3 is 13 residues long. With 7 bases removed from V and 2 bases from J, the gap between germline ends came to 12 bases. The CDR3 region is CSALPGAYNEQFF. In DNA, the CDR3 is TGCAGCGCCCTTCCAGGGGCCTACAATGAGCAGTTCTTC.

The J gene is TRBJ2-7, the V gene TRBV7-9; no reliable D call. The CDR3 covers 13 residues. Germline V lookup: CDR1 SEHNR, CDR2 FQNEAQ (reference sequence). Trimming pared 2 bases from V and 6 bases from J, leaving 11 bases between. The CDR3 sequence is CASSLTPEREQYF. CDR3 coding DNA: TGTGCCAGCAGCTTAACCCCGGAACGCGAGCAGTACTTC.

The V and J genes are TRBV29-1 and TRBJ2-4, with TRBD1 as a possible D gene (5 bases). Germline CDR1 reads SQVTM; CDR2 reads ANQGSEA. V lost 6 bases and J lost 1, with 28 bases in between. This CDR3 is 19 amino acids long. CDR3 region: CSVLPALPSGKKAKNIQYF. The CDR3 DNA is TGCAGCGTCCTACCGGCGCTGCCCTCAGGGAAAAAGGCCAAAAACATTCAGTACTTC. Full variable domain (outside the CDR3, taken from reference TRBV29-1 and TRBJ2-4): SAVISQKPSRDICQRGTSLTIQCQVDSQVTMMFWYRQQPGQSLTLIATANQGSEATYESGFVIDKFPISRPNLTFSTLTVSNMSPEDSSIYLCSVLPALPSGKKAKNIQYFGAGTRLSVL.

The V gene is TRBV6-5, the J gene TRBJ2-1, with D tentatively TRBD2 (6 bases). The germline V gene encodes CDR1 MNHEY and CDR2 SVGAGI. The CDR3 totals 14 residues. Between the trimmed V and J ends, which lost 2 bases and 7 bases, there was a span of 12 bases. CDR3 sequence: CASSYLTSGNEQFF. For the CDR3, the DNA is TGTGCCAGCAGTTACCTGACTAGTGGGAATGAGCAGTTCTTC.

This clone was observed a handful of times. Different DNA sequences within this sample yield the same CDR3. The V gene is TRBV11-2, the J gene TRBJ1-2; D gene uncertain. Per germline, CDR1 SGHAT and CDR2 FQNNGV. Deletions cut 1 base from V and 6 bases from J, with 12 bases between. This CDR3 contains 14 residues. This CDR3 is CASSLGPGEDGYTF. CDR3 DNA sequence: TGTGCCAGCAGCTTAGGCCCGGGTGAGGATGGCTACACCTTC.

This clone was counted only a few times. The V gene is TRBV7-9, the J gene TRBJ1-4; D gene ambiguous. The CDR3 extends over 13 amino acids. Trimming removed 2 bases from V and 7 bases from J, with 8 bases in between. Germline CDR1 is SEHNR and CDR2 is FQNEAQ (reference sequence). The CDR3 loop is CASSLSLREKLFF. CDR3 nucleotide sequence: TGTGCCAGCAGCTTAAGCTTACGTGAAAAACTGTTTTTT. Complete variable domain (other parts from reference TRBV7-9 and TRBJ1-4): DTGVSQNPRHKITKRGQNVTFRCDPISEHNRLYWYRQTLGQGPEFLTYFQNEAQLEKSRLLSDRFSAERPKGSFSTLEIQRTEQGDSAMYLCASSLSLREKLFFGSGTQLSVL.

This clone appeared once. The genes are TRBV5-6 and TRBJ2-1, with D tentatively TRBD1 (5 bases). The CDR3 consists of 15 residues. V gave up 3 bases and J gave up 0 bases, with 10 bases separating them. The V gene's germline CDR1 is SGHDT and CDR2 YYEEEE. Written as DNA, the CDR3 is TGTGCCAGCAGCTCGGACACTTACTCCTACAATGAGCAGTTCTTC. This translates into CASSSDTYSYNEQFF.

This chain links TRBV9 with TRBJ1-6; D is perhaps TRBD1 (5 bases). This CDR3 comprises 15 residues. In germline, CDR1 is SGDLS, CDR2 YYNGEE. Trimming cost V 3 bases and J 10 bases, with 17 bases left between them. Here the CDR3 reads CASSDRDGLKSPLHF. In DNA, the CDR3 is TGTGCCAGCAGCGACCGGGACGGGCTAAAATCACCCCTCCACTTT. The whole variable domain, remainder taken from reference TRBV9 and TRBJ1-6, is DSGVTQTPKHLITATGQRVTLRCSPRSGDLSVYWYQQSLDQGLQFLIQYYNGEERAKGNILERFSAQQFPDLHSELNLSSLELGDSALYFCASSDRDGLKSPLHFGNGTRLTVT.

This clone was seen a single time. The V call is TRBV6-5, the J call TRBJ2-6; D gene unclear. Trimming stripped 7 bases from V and 0 bases from J, with 10 bases between. This CDR3 contains 15 residues. Germline V gives CDR1 MNHEY, CDR2 SVGAGI. Here the CDR3 DNA reads TGTGCCAGCACCCAATCGCGCTCTGGGGCCAACGTCCTGACTTTC. Translation gives CASTQSRSGANVLTF.

This clone is a singleton in its sample. This chain connects TRBV7-2 to TRBJ2-3, with 9 bases identical to TRBD2. After removal of 5 bases from V and 6 bases from J, the junction contained 21 bases not matched to a gene. The CDR3 is 19 residues long. CDR1 is SGHTA, CDR2 FQGNSA, per germline. The CDR3 reads CASSAGGASGEPFTDTQYF. CDR3 nucleotide sequence: TGTGCCAGCAGCGCCGGGGGCGCTAGCGGGGAACCTTTTACGGATACGCAGTATTTT. Variable domain in full (rest from reference TRBV7-2 and TRBJ2-3): GAGVSQSPSNKVTEKGKDVELRCDPISGHTALYWYRQSLGQGLEFLIYFQGNSAPDKSGLPSDRFSAERTGGSVSTLTIQRTQQEDSAVYLCASSAGGASGEPFTDTQYFGPGTRLTVL.

This chain links TRBV9 with TRBJ2-7; tentatively, D is TRBD1 or TRBD2 (5 bases each). CDR1 SGDLS and CDR2 YYNGEE come from the germline V gene. The ends were cut back, 0 bases at V and 3 bases at J, with 13 bases in the middle. CDR3 length: 15 residues. CDR3 sequence reads: CASSVDGGTIYEQYF. The CDR3 DNA is TGTGCCAGCAGCGTAGATGGGGGTACTATCTACGAGCAGTACTTC.

A few counts support this clone. The rearrangement links TRBV6-1 to TRBJ2-2, with 11 bases aligning to TRBD2. Per the germline V gene, CDR1 is MNHNS and CDR2 is SASEGT. V dropped 3 bases and J dropped 6; count of bases not matched to a gene: 3. This CDR3 is built from 15 residues. Written as DNA, the CDR3 is TGTGCCAGCAGTGATAGCGGGGGGGCCTCCGGGGAGCTGTTTTTT. Translated: CASSDSGGASGELFF.

The V gene is TRBV19, the J gene TRBJ2-4, with 8 bases matching TRBD2. CDR1 and CDR2 from the germline V gene are LNHDA and SQIVND (reference sequence). V shed 3 bases, J shed 10 bases, and the junction held 2 bases outside the gene matches. There are 12 residues in the CDR3. In nucleotides, the CDR3 is TGTGCCAGTAGTATCGGCGGGGGGATTCAGTACTTC. Its protein product is CASSIGGGIQYF.

This chain links TRBV19 with TRBJ2-1; 8 bases fit TRBD1. V shed 8 bases, J shed 8 bases, and the junction held 8 bases outside the gene matches. CDR1 is LNHDA, CDR2 SQIVND, per germline (reference sequence). The CDR3 totals 13 residues. The CDR3 protein is CASADRVGDEQFF. The DNA of the CDR3 is TGTGCCAGTGCGGACAGGGTCGGCGATGAGCAGTTCTTC. Based on the CDR3 plus reference TRBV19 and TRBJ2-1, the full variable domain is DGGITQSPKYLFRKEGQNVTLSCEQNLNHDAMYWYRQDPGQGLRLIYYSQIVNDFQKGDIAEGYSVSREKKESFPLTVTSAQKNPTAFYLCASADRVGDEQFFGPGTRLTVL.

The V and J genes are TRBV19 and TRBJ1-2, with a weak D call TRBD1 (5 bases). There are 14 residues in the CDR3. Trimming took 3 bases from V and 2 from J, leaving 10 bases between them. In germline, CDR1 is LNHDA, CDR2 SQIVND (reference sequence). The CDR3 nucleotides read TGTGCCAGTAGTATTTCCCCAGGGAACTATGGCTACACCTTC. This sequence encodes CASSISPGNYGYTF.

Comments on this clone: The same CDR3 also results from other DNA sequences found in this sample. The V gene is TRBV27, the J gene TRBJ2-1, with TRBD2 as a possible D gene (6 bases). V lost 3 bases to trimming and J lost 4 bases, with 7 bases between them. Germline loops: CDR1 MNHEY, CDR2 SMNVEV (reference sequence). The CDR3 contains 13 residues. The CDR3 DNA follows: TGTGCCAGCAGTTTGGGGGGATACAATGAGCAGTTCTTC. Amino acids: CASSLGGYNEQFF.

The gene calls are TRBV19 and TRBJ1-1, with D uncertain. Germline assignment: CDR1 LNHDA and CDR2 SQIVND (reference sequence). Trimming cost V 0 bases and J 2 bases, with 7 bases left between them. The CDR3 is 14 residues long. The CDR3 bases are TGTGCCAGTAGTATAGAAGAACGTAACACTGAAGCTTTCTTT. Its protein product is CASSIEERNTEAFF.